Presented here are 10 T cell receptor beta chains from one specimen sequenced in a study of early T cells in non-severe SARS-CoV-2 infection. TCRdb ran MiXCR on the 5' RACE reads and lists one entry per CDR3 protein. The sample yields tens of thousands of distinct CDR3 sequences, 14% seen once. Sample: whole blood. These receptors were obtained from an adult who was a healthcare worker with PCR-confirmed SARS-CoV-2 infection or an uninfected control (not recorded which).

This clonotype has only a few counts. The V gene is TRBV9, the J gene TRBJ2-1, with D possibly TRBD1 on 6 matching bases. This CDR3 is 14 amino acids long. Per the germline V gene, CDR1 is SGDLS and CDR2 is YYNGEE. Trimming took 3 bases from V and 5 from J, leaving 12 bases between them. As DNA, the CDR3 is TGTGCCAGCAGCGGACAGGTTGGGAACAATGAGCAGTTCTTC. It codes for CASSGQVGNNEQFF.

The chain uses TRBV11-2 and TRBJ2-2; D assignment may be TRBD1 or TRBD2 (6 bases each). The CDR3 is 13 amino acids. From germline, CDR1 is SGHAT and CDR2 FQNNGV. Trimming cost V 5 bases and J 5 bases, with 9 bases left between them. Here the CDR3 reads CASSRGRTGELFF. The CDR3 DNA follows: TGTGCCAGCAGCAGGGGGAGGACCGGGGAGCTGTTTTTT.

V gene TRBV6-2 or TRBV6-3 combines with J gene TRBJ2-7; no firm D call. V was pared by 6 bases and J by 5 bases, with 8 bases between. The germline gives CDR1 MNHEY, CDR2 SVGEGT. The CDR3 has 11 residues. The CDR3 loop is CASSQSHEQYF. The CDR3 nucleotides read TGTGCCAGCAGCCAGTCCCACGAGCAGTACTTC.

The V and J genes are TRBV7-2 and TRBJ1-5; D unclear. The germline CDR1 and CDR2 sequences are SGHTA and FQGNSA. Trimming pared 1 base from V and 0 bases from J, leaving 7 bases between. CDR3 length: 15 residues. The CDR3 region has the DNA TGTGCCAGCAGCTTAGGACGGTATAGCAATCAGCCCCAGCATTTT. Encoded protein: CASSLGRYSNQPQHF.

This chain uses TRBV18 with TRBJ1-1; D is ambiguous. The V gene lost 4 bases and the J gene lost 10 bases, with 13 bases spanning the gap. This CDR3 has 12 amino acids. In germline, CDR1 is KGHSH, CDR2 LQKENI. CDR3 loop: CASSRGGPAAFF. As DNA, the CDR3 is TGTGCCAGCTCACGGGGAGGCCCAGCAGCTTTCTTT.

V gene TRBV28 combines with J gene TRBJ2-7; 14 bases line up with TRBD2. In germline, CDR1 is MDHEN, CDR2 SYDVKM. The V gene end was trimmed by 6 bases and the J gene end by 9 bases; junction bases not matched to a gene: 4. The CDR3 loop spans 13 amino acids. CDR3 protein: CASRTSGGERQYF. The CDR3 DNA sequence: TGTGCCAGCAGGACTAGCGGGGGGGAAAGGCAGTACTTC. The full variable domain, completed using reference TRBV28 and TRBJ2-7, is DVKVTQSSRYLVKRTGEKVFLECVQDMDHENMFWYRQDPGLGLRLIYFSYDVKMKEKGDIPEGYSVSREKKERFSLILESASTNQTSMYLCASRTSGGERQYFGPGTRLTVT.

In its sample, this clonotype was seen a few times. The gene calls are TRBV18 and TRBJ2-1; TRBD2 agrees at 7 bases. The junction had 7 bases not matched to a gene; V was cut back by 6 bases and J by 5 bases. Germline CDR1 reads KGHSH; CDR2 reads LQKENI. The CDR3 loop spans 14 amino acids. DNA for the CDR3: TGTGCCAGCTCGGATTTAGGGAGGGACAATGAGCAGTTCTTC. Protein product: CASSDLGRDNEQFF. The full variable domain, with the rest looked up from reference TRBV18 and TRBJ2-1, is NAGVMQNPRHLVRRRGQEARLRCSPMKGHSHVYWYRQLPEEGLKFMVYLQKENIIDESGMPKERFSAEFPKEGPSILRIQQVVRGDSAAYFCASSDLGRDNEQFFGPGTRLTVL.

V gene TRBV25-1 combines with J gene TRBJ2-3; TRBD2 agrees at 7 bases. Germline V lookup: CDR1 MGHDK, CDR2 SYGVNS. The CDR3 extends over 14 amino acids. The V and J ends lost 4 bases and 6 bases, in that order; junction bases with no gene match: 7. For the CDR3, the DNA is TGTGCCAGCAGTGTGGGAGGGAGGGAGGATACGCAGTATTTT. Translating it yields CASSVGGREDTQYF.

This clonotype was picked up many times. V gene TRBV7-8 combines with J gene TRBJ1-6; D is uncertain. Germline values: CDR1 SGHVS, CDR2 FQNEAQ. The CDR3 sequence is 15 residues long. The V and J ends lost 1 base and 4 bases respectively, with 8 bases between them. CDR3 DNA sequence: TGTGCCAGCAGCTTAGACGCAGCGTATAATTCACCCCTCCACTTT. This encodes CASSLDAAYNSPLHF.

The sample holds many counts of this clonotype. The V gene is TRBV20-1, the J gene TRBJ2-7; 7 nucleotides agree with TRBD2. The germline gives CDR1 DFQATT, CDR2 SNEGSKA (reference sequence). Losses at the gene ends were 7 bases for V and 3 bases for J; bases not matched to a gene: 9. The CDR3 sequence is 13 residues long. This chain's CDR3 is CSGSLGGSYEQYF. The CDR3, as DNA: TGCAGTGGGAGTTTGGGGGGGAGCTACGAGCAGTACTTC.